This T cell receptor beta chain derives from a study of blood T cell repertoires in COVID-19. Study summary: T cells, B-cell-depleted T cells, or PBMCs supplied cDNA or gDNA.

Authors' methods: Amplifying reference gene primers gave estimates of nucleated cell counts. Assay: immunoSEQ multiplex PCR; the TCRdb copy retains only in-frame clones and omits some. The V and J calls and clone size are taken from that table; D and trimming were inferred from the DNA. The table shows 200,000 or so clones, with around four fifths occurring only once. The TCR was taken from a human donor in a cohort sampled during active COVID-19. The material sequenced was peripheral blood.

For the CDR3, the DNA is TGTGCCAGCAGACCGACAGGGGGTGAAGCTTTCTTT. It specifies CASRPTGGEAFF. The rearrangement uses TRBV7-8 and TRBJ1-1, with 9 bases aligning to TRBD1. Trimming removed 6 bases from V and 7 bases from J; junction bases left unmatched: 3. The CDR3 runs 12 residues. Germline loops: CDR1 SGHVS, CDR2 FQNEAQ.